One and the same sample provided the 32 T cell receptor beta chains below, sequenced in a study of control samples from healthy donors and cancer patients. Method: immunoSEQ multiplex PCR; TCRdb's copy keeps in-frame clones and lacks some. The table lists 70,000 to 80,000 clones, roughly nine tenths of them singletons. Specimen: PBMCs. The receptors come from a woman in her forties or fifties with colorectal cancer.

The gene calls are TRBV19 and TRBJ2-2; the D gene could be TRBD1 or TRBD2 (6 bases each). Germline V gives CDR1 LNHDA, CDR2 SQIVND (reference sequence). The CDR3 has 15 residues. The V and J ends lost 5 bases and 5 bases respectively, with 15 bases between them. The CDR3 nucleotides are TGTGCCAGTAGTTCGGGGGCAGGGCGAACCGGGGAGCTGTTTTTT. It codes for CASSSGAGRTGELFF.

This rearrangement joins TRBV19 to TRBJ2-5, with a tentative D call TRBD1 (6 bases). The V and J ends lost 6 bases and 2 bases respectively, with 13 bases between them. Germline V gene sequence: CDR1 LNHDA, CDR2 SQIVND (reference sequence). The CDR3 spans 14 residues. CDR3 in DNA: TGTGCCAGTAGCCAACCGGGACAACAAGAGACCCAGTACTTC. This sequence encodes CASSQPGQQETQYF.

The CDR3 region is CATREEGESVWDEQFF. In DNA, the CDR3 is TGTGCCACCAGGGAGGAGGGGGAGTCAGTTTGGGATGAGCAGTTCTTC. The V gene is TRBV10-3, the J gene TRBJ2-1; D is tentatively TRBD1 or TRBD2 (6 bases each). Per the germline V gene, CDR1 is ENHRY and CDR2 is SYGVKD. The length of the CDR3 is 16 residues. The V end was cut by 10 bases, the J end by 8 bases, with 27 bases between.

In its sample, this clone was seen once. The chain is built from TRBV7-6 and TRBJ2-6; TRBD1 aligns across 7 bases. Germline lookup yields CDR1 SGHVS and CDR2 FNYEAQ. This CDR3 is 18 amino acids long. V lost 5 bases to trimming and J lost 0 bases; unmatched junction nucleotides: 10. The CDR3 nucleotides are TGTGCCAGCAGCGACCGGGACAGTGACCTCTCTGGGGCCAACGTCCTGACTTTC. It codes for CASSDRDSDLSGANVLTF.

The chain has TRBV18 and TRBJ1-4, with 9 bases lining up with TRBD1. Per germline, CDR1 KGHSH and CDR2 LQKENI. The J segment lost 10 bases and the V segment lost 5 bases, leaving 8 bases of the junction unmatched. The CDR3 has 14 residues. The CDR3 coding sequence is TGTGCCAGCTCATCGGACAGGGGTTTTGGAAAACTGTTTTTT. Translating gives CASSSDRGFGKLFF.

This CDR3 reads CASSLSRNTGELFF. CDR3 DNA sequence: TGTGCCAGCAGTTTGTCCAGGAACACCGGGGAGCTGTTTTTT. The J gene is TRBJ2-2, the V gene TRBV28, with D unclear. Trimming removed 3 bases at V and 1 base at J, with 6 bases between. CDR1 is MDHEN, CDR2 SYDVKM, per germline. The length of the CDR3 is 14 residues. Combining the CDR3 with reference TRBV28 and TRBJ2-2 gives the whole variable domain DVKVTQSSRYLVKRTGEKVFLECVQDMDHENMFWYRQDPGLGLRLIYFSYDVKMKEKGDIPEGYSVSREKKERFSLILESASTNQTSMYLCASSLSRNTGELFFGEGSRLTVL.

J is TRBJ1-5 and V is TRBV5-1, with D possibly being TRBD1 (5 bases). Trimming removed 4 bases from V and 2 bases from J, with 10 bases in between. The CDR3 extends over 14 amino acids. The germline V gene encodes CDR1 SGHRS and CDR2 YFSETQ. CDR3 bases: TGCGCCAGCAGCCCAGACAGAGGCAATCAGCCCCAGCATTTT. As protein: CASSPDRGNQPQHF.

V and J are TRBV7-8 and TRBJ1-1, with D possibly TRBD1 on 6 matching bases. The CDR3 sequence is 16 residues long. The germline V gene has CDR1 SGHVS and CDR2 FQNEAQ. V was cut by 5 bases and J by 0 bases, with 16 bases left in between. The CDR3 DNA reads as TGTGCCAGCAGCCGGATACAGGGAAGTATGAACACTGAAGCTTTCTTT. It specifies CASSRIQGSMNTEAFF. Full variable domain (outside the CDR3, taken from reference TRBV7-8 and TRBJ1-1): GAGVSQSPRYKVAKRGQDVALRCDPISGHVSLFWYQQALGQGPEFLTYFQNEAQLDKSGLPSDRFFAERPEGSVSTLKIQRTQQEDSAVYLCASSRIQGSMNTEAFFGQGTRLTVV.

The genes are TRBV20-1 and TRBJ1-1; no clear D gene. Trimming pared 2 bases from V and 8 bases from J, leaving 9 bases between. CDR3 length: 11 residues. Per germline, CDR1 DFQATT and CDR2 SNEGSKA (reference sequence). The CDR3 region has the DNA TGCAGTGCTAGAAACTGGGCAGAAGCTTTCTTT. It is translated as CSARNWAEAFF.

This rearrangement joins TRBV28 to TRBJ1-4, with 9 bases identical to TRBD1. CDR1 MDHEN and CDR2 SYDVKM come from the germline V gene. CDR3 length: 14 residues. V was clipped by 5 bases and J by 5 bases; unmatched bases: 3. CDR3 loop: CASSTTGGNEKLFF. The CDR3 DNA reads as TGTGCCAGCAGTACGACAGGGGGGAATGAAAAACTGTTTTTT.

This chain connects TRBV12-3 or TRBV12-4 to TRBJ2-7; D is perhaps TRBD2 (5 bases). CDR3 length: 13 residues. Trimming left V 1 base short and J 3 bases short, with 7 bases between. For the CDR3, the DNA is TGTGCCAGCAGTTTAGGGGAGAGCTACGAGCAGTACGTC. Its translation is CASSLGESYEQYV.

The rearrangement uses TRBV6-1 and TRBJ2-4, with 9 bases fitting TRBD1. This CDR3 is built from 16 residues. V was clipped by 3 bases and J by 0 bases; unmatched bases: 3. Germline V gene sequence: CDR1 MNHNS, CDR2 SASEGT. In DNA, the CDR3 is TGTGCCAGCAGTGAGGGACAGGGAATAGCCAAAAACATTCAGTACTTC. The encoded protein is CASSEGQGIAKNIQYF.

CDR3 region: CASSVGTGGWGNQPQHF. CDR3 in DNA: TGTGCCAGCAGCGTCGGGACAGGGGGCTGGGGCAATCAGCCCCAGCATTTT. The rearrangement joins TRBV7-2 to TRBJ1-5; TRBD1 agrees at 12 bases. With 5 bases clipped from V and 2 bases from J, the junction kept 7 bases outside the gene matches. This CDR3 has 17 amino acids. Germline CDR1 and CDR2: SGHTA and FQGNSA.

J is TRBJ2-3 and V is TRBV4-3; D is unresolved. Germline-derived CDR1 and CDR2 are LGHNA and YSLEER. This CDR3 region has 15 residues. Trimming pared 4 bases from V and 1 base from J, leaving 12 bases between. The CDR3 loop reads CASSLQLLGTDTQYF. DNA for the CDR3: TGCGCCAGCAGCCTCCAATTGTTGGGCACAGATACGCAGTATTTT.

This sequence joins TRBV6-5 and TRBJ1-2, with a tentative D call TRBD1 (5 bases). Germline V gives CDR1 MNHEY, CDR2 SVGAGI. The CDR3 is 14 residues long. The V end was cut by 10 bases, the J end by 4 bases, with 19 bases between. DNA of the CDR3: TGTGCCAACTACCAGGGACGGAGGCTCTATGGCTACACCTTC. This sequence encodes CANYQGRRLYGYTF.

This rearrangement joins TRBV19 to TRBJ1-5; D is unresolved. The CDR3 is 15 amino acids. The germline V gene has CDR1 LNHDA and CDR2 SQIVND (reference sequence). The V and J ends lost 2 bases and 0 bases respectively, with 8 bases between them. The CDR3 bases are TGTGCCAGTAGTATAATGGATTATAGCAATCAGCCCCAGCATTTT. Translated: CASSIMDYSNQPQHF.

V usage is TRBV6-1 and J usage is TRBJ2-4, with D possibly called TRBD1 or TRBD2 (7 bases each). Germline-derived CDR1 and CDR2 are MNHNS and SASEGT. The CDR3 is 18 amino acids. With 0 bases removed from V and 5 bases from J, the gap between germline ends came to 20 bases. The CDR3 DNA is TGTGCCAGCAGTGAAGCAGGGAAGATGACAGGGAGGGAAAACATTCAGTACTTC. This translates into CASSEAGKMTGRENIQYF.

This chain joins TRBV9 and TRBJ2-2; D is unresolved. Trimming stripped 2 bases from V and 3 bases from J, with 5 bases between. The CDR3 consists of 13 residues. Germline V CDR1 and CDR2: SGDLS, YYNGEE. The CDR3 DNA reads as TGTGCCAGCAGCGTGTATTACACCGGGGAGCTGTTTTTT. Protein: CASSVYYTGELFF. The full variable domain, rest sourced from reference TRBV9 and TRBJ2-2, is DSGVTQTPKHLITATGQRVTLRCSPRSGDLSVYWYQQSLDQGLQFLIQYYNGEERAKGNILERFSAQQFPDLHSELNLSSLELGDSALYFCASSVYYTGELFFGEGSRLTVL.

This clone was recorded once. The chain combines TRBV7-2 with TRBJ2-5; D ambiguous. Germline assignment: CDR1 SGHTA and CDR2 FQGNSA. The CDR3 is made up of 11 amino acids. The V gene lost 8 bases and the J gene lost 2 bases, with 6 bases spanning the gap. CDR3 amino acids: CASLEQETQYF. The DNA for the CDR3 is TGTGCCAGCCTCGAACAAGAGACCCAGTACTTC.

The rearrangement links TRBV5-6 to TRBJ2-7; TRBD2 matches at 7 bases. J was trimmed by 3 bases and V by 0 bases; bases with no gene match: 6. The germline CDR1 and CDR2 sequences are SGHDT and YYEEEE. The CDR3 runs to 15 residues. CDR3 protein: CASSLGPRGSYEQYV. The CDR3 DNA reads as TGTGCCAGCAGCTTGGGACCGCGGGGGAGCTACGAGCAGTACGTC.

This clone has only one observation. The rearrangement links TRBV19 to TRBJ2-2; 11 bases agree with TRBD1. V lost 6 bases and J lost 6; bases outside the gene matches: 6. The germline V gene encodes CDR1 LNHDA and CDR2 SQIVND (reference sequence). The CDR3 totals 15 residues. As DNA, the CDR3 is TGTGCCAGTAGAGGACAGGGGGCGCAGGCCGGGGAGCTGTTTTTT. Residues: CASRGQGAQAGELFF. The full variable domain, in which reference TRBV19 and TRBJ2-2 provide the parts outside the CDR3, is DGGITQSPKYLFRKEGQNVTLSCEQNLNHDAMYWYRQDPGQGLRLIYYSQIVNDFQKGDIAEGYSVSREKKESFPLTVTSAQKNPTAFYLCASRGQGAQAGELFFGEGSRLTVL.

The V and J genes are TRBV7-8 and TRBJ1-5; 7 bases align to TRBD1. Germline trimming cut 5 bases from V and 6 bases from J; bases unmatched to any gene: 4. The CDR3 is 13 residues long. Germline V CDR1 and CDR2: SGHVS, FQNEAQ. CDR3 nucleotides: TGTGCCAGCAGCCACGGACAGGTTCAGCCCCAGCATTTT. It specifies CASSHGQVQPQHF. The whole variable domain, filled in from reference TRBV7-8 and TRBJ1-5, reads GAGVSQSPRYKVAKRGQDVALRCDPISGHVSLFWYQQALGQGPEFLTYFQNEAQLDKSGLPSDRFFAERPEGSVSTLKIQRTQQEDSAVYLCASSHGQVQPQHFGDGTRLSIL.

The rearrangement uses TRBV5-8 and TRBJ2-7; D is unclear. Germline CDR1 and CDR2: SGHTS and YDEGEE. This CDR3 has 11 residues. The V gene lost 4 bases and the J gene lost 10 bases, with 12 bases spanning the gap. The chain's CDR3 is CASSLSYVQYV. In DNA form, the CDR3 reads TGTGCCAGCAGCCTATCCTACGTTCAGTACGTC.

The rearrangement links TRBV5-6 to TRBJ2-1; 10 bases line up with TRBD2. The CDR3 is 16 residues long. V trimming: 0 bases; J trimming: 2 bases; junction bases outside the gene matches: 2. Germline V gene sequence: CDR1 SGHDT, CDR2 YYEEEE. The CDR3 region has the DNA TGTGCCAGCAGCTTGGAAGCGGGGGGGACCTACAATGAGCAGTTCTTC. It codes for CASSLEAGGTYNEQFF.

The V call is TRBV23-1, the J call TRBJ1-6, with a possible D match to TRBD1 (5 bases). TRBV23-1 qualifies as an ORF whose function is uncertain. CDR3 size: 17 residues. With 8 bases removed from V and 0 bases from J, the gap between germline ends came to 17 bases. CDR3 loop: CASVKDSHSSYNSPLHF. The CDR3, as DNA: TGCGCCAGCGTCAAAGACAGCCATAGCTCCTATAATTCACCCCTCCACTTT.

The V and J genes are TRBV2 and TRBJ2-4; D is unclear. The germline V gene encodes CDR1 SNHLY and CDR2 FYNNEI. Trimming took 4 bases from V and 7 from J, leaving 5 bases between them. This CDR3 is built from 11 residues. CDR3 sequence (DNA): TGTGCCAGCAGTGCAAGGAACATTCAGTACTTC. Protein: CASSARNIQYF.

The V gene is TRBV5-6, the J gene TRBJ1-5; D call uncertain. The CDR3 loop spans 14 amino acids. CDR1 and CDR2 from the germline V gene are SGHDT and YYEEEE. Between the trimmed V and J ends, which lost 0 bases and 9 bases, there was a span of 13 bases. In DNA form, the CDR3 reads TGTGCCAGCAGCTTGGGTTTCGGTAAACGGCCCCAGCATTTT. Amino acids: CASSLGFGKRPQHF.

This chain uses TRBV12-3 or TRBV12-4 with TRBJ2-1, with D unclear. This CDR3 has 11 amino acids. The V end lost 5 bases, the J end lost 9 bases, and 8 bases lay between the germline ends. The CDR3, as DNA: TGTGCCAGCAGTGCTCTGAGTGAGCAGTTCTTC. This codes for CASSALSEQFF.

V and J are TRBV6-4 and TRBJ2-1; 7 nucleotides agree with TRBD1. The CDR3 covers 15 residues. From germline, CDR1 is MRHNA and CDR2 SNTAGT. The V and J ends lost 3 bases and 2 bases, in that order; junction bases with no gene match: 4. CDR3 sequence: CASSEEGTAYNEQFF. CDR3 DNA sequence: TGTGCCAGCAGTGAAGAAGGGACAGCCTACAATGAGCAGTTCTTC.

The chain combines TRBV10-1 with TRBJ1-1, with 8 bases identical to TRBD1. The CDR3 has 14 residues. V was clipped by 8 bases and J by 4 bases; unmatched bases: 9. Germline-derived CDR1 and CDR2 are WNHNN and SYGVQD (reference sequence). CDR3 DNA: TGCGCCAGCCTACAGGACAGGGCGTGCACTGAAGCTTTCTTT. It codes for CASLQDRACTEAFF.

The rearrangement links TRBV19 to TRBJ2-7; 7 bases fit TRBD2. The CDR3 extends over 13 amino acids. Germline CDR1 reads LNHDA; CDR2 reads SQIVND (reference sequence). Germline trimming cut 5 bases from V and 7 bases from J; bases unmatched to any gene: 8. The CDR3 DNA is TGTGCCAGTAGTTCCGCCGTCGGGGGGGAGCAGTACGTC. Amino acids: CASSSAVGGEQYV.

The chain carries TRBV10-2 and TRBJ1-6; TRBD1 matches 8 bases. The V gene end was trimmed by 6 bases and the J gene end by 7 bases; junction bases not matched to a gene: 5. CDR1 is WSHSY and CDR2 is SAAADI in the germline V gene. CDR3 length equals 14 residues. The CDR3 DNA reads TGCGCCAGCAGGGACAGGGTCTTAAATTCACCCCTCCACTTT. The encoded protein is CASRDRVLNSPLHF.